One TCR beta chain is described in this entry. Antigen unknown. This entry comes from a study of radiation and T cells in renal cell carcinoma. General study points: Without pretreatment biopsies, baseline tumor clonotype presence was undetermined.

TCRdb keeps only in-frame clones here, not all; method: immunoSEQ multiplex PCR. The sample carries some 150,000 clones, 87% recorded once. Indicated time point: blood 2 weeks post-SBRT. This sample's treatment: 15 Gy SBRT to primary tumor, nephrectomy 4 weeks later. Blood was sampled at baseline, 2 weeks and 4 weeks after SBRT. J was trimmed by 4 bases and V by 4 bases; bases with no gene match: 10. The CDR3 runs 16 residues. Germline V lookup: CDR1 LGHNA, CDR2 YSLEER. V and J are TRBV4-3 and TRBJ2-3; the match to TRBD2 covers 8 bases. The sample here was blood, taken from a patient whose treatment included radiotherapy and nephrectomy. This TCR derives from a woman in her forties or fifties with renal cell carcinoma. CDR3 loop: CASSRQSGGNADTQYF. The CDR3 DNA reads as TGCGCCAGCAGCCGGCAGAGCGGGGGAAACGCAGATACGCAGTATTTT.